The clone carrying this T cell receptor (beta chain) was found many times. Its specificity is not known. The sample comes from a study of regulatory T cells in long-lasting Graves disease. Regarding the study as a whole: Limited samples may have lowered accuracy.

With 4 bases removed from V and 2 bases from J, the gap between germline ends came to 16 bases. Germline V gene data show CDR1 as SGHDT and CDR2 as YYEEEE. The CDR3 is made up of 15 amino acids. Construction of TCR beta libraries relied on iRepertoire HTBI primers and on Arm-PCR targeting CDR3 regions. Using its own MiXCR run on the multiplex PCR reads, TCRdb lists one record per CDR3 protein. The repertoire includes about 240,000 distinct CDR3 sequences, around 20% of them detected once, and over 11% sits in the top ten. Documented time point: newly diagnosed GD, antithyroid drugs for less than 3 months. Scientists built the TCR library using RNA that was extracted from PBMCs.

V usage is TRBV5-6 and J usage is TRBJ2-7; D is perhaps TRBD1 or TRBD2 (5 bases each). The receptor's source is a female donor with Graves disease. The sequencing here drew on peripheral blood mononuclear cells (PBMCs), taken at new diagnosis, from a patient treated with antithyroid drugs. This CDR3 reads CASSGTGTATYEQYF. As DNA, the CDR3 is TGTGCCAGCAGCGGCACCGGGACCGCAACCTACGAGCAGTACTTC. Variable domain in full (rest from reference TRBV5-6 and TRBJ2-7): DAGVTQSPTHLIKTRGQQVTLRCSPKSGHDTVSWYQQALGQGPQFIFQYYEEEERQRGNFPDRFSGHQFPNYSSELNVNALLLGDSALYLCASSGTGTATYEQYFGPGTRLTVT.